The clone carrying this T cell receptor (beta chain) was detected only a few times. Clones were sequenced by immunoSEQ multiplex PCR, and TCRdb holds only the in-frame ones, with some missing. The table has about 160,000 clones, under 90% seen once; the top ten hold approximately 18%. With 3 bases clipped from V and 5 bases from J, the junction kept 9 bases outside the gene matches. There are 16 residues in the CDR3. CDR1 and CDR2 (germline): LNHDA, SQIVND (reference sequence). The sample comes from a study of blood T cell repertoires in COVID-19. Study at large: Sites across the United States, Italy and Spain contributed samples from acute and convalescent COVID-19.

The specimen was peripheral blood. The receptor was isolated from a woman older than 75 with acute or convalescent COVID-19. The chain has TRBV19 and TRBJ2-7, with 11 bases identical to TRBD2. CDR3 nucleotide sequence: TGTGCCAGTAGTATGAGCCGGCTAGCGGGAGGTAACGAGCAGTACTTC. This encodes CASSMSRLAGGNEQYF.